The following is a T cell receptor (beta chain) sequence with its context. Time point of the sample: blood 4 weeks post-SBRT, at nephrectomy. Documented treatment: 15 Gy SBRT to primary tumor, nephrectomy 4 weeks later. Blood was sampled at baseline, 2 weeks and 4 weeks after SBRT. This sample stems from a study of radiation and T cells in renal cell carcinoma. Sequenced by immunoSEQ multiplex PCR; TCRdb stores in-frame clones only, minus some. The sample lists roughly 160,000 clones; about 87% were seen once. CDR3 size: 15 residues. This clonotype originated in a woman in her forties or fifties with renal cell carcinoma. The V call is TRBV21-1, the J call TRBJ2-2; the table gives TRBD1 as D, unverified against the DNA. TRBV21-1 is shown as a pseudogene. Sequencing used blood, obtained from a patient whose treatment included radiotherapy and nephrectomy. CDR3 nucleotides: TGTGCCAGCAGCAACGAGGGGGCGAACACCGGGGAGCTGTTTTTT. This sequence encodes CASSNEGANTGELFF.